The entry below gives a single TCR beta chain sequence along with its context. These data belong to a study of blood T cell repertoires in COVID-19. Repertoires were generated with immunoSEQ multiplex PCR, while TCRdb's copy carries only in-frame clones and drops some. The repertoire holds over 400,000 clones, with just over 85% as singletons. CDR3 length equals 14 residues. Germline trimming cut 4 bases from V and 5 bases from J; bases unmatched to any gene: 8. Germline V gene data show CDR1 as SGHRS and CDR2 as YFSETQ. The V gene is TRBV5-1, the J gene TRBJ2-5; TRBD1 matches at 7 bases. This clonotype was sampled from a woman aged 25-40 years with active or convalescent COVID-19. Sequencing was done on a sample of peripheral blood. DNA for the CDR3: TGCGCCAGCAGCCCGCGACAGGGTTGGGAGACCCAGTACTTC. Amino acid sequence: CASSPRQGWETQYF.